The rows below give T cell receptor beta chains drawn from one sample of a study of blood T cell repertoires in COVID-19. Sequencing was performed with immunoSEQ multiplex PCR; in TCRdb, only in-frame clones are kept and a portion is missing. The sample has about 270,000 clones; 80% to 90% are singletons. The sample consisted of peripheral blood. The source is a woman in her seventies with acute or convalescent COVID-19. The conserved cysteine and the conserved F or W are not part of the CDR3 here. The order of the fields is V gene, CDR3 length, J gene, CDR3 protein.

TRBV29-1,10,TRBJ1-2,SVDRGPSSYT
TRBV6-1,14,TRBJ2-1,ASSDTRANSYNEQF
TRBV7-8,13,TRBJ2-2,ASSPRLAGTGELF
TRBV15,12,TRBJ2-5,ATSRQGGGETQY
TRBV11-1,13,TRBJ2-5,ASSLRRQGRETQY
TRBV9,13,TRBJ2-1,ASSPSSFSYNEQF
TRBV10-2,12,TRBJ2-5,ASSGAGGMQTQY
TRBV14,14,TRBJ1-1,ASSQRTGTGRSEAF
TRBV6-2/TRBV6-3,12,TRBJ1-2,ASSYSAGRHGYT
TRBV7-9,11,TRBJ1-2,ASSFPSAEGYT
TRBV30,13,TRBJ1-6,AWTPLSSYNSPLH
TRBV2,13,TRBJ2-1,ASRLQTGFYNEQF
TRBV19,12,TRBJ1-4,ASSPGQHNEKLF
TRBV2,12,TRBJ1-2,ASSGQGTVYGYT
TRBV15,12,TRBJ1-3,ATSRDRGSNTIY
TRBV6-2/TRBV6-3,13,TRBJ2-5,ASSGTSGAGETQY
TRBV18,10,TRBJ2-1,ASSQGSLEQF
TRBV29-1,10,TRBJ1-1,SGGTGDTEAF
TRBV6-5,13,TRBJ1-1,ASSYSTGGDTEAF
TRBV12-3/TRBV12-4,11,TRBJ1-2,ASSFPLNYGYT
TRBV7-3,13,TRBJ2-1,ASSQGPIAYNEQF
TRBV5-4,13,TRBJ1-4,ASRNAGSSNEKLF
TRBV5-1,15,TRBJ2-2,ASSLHPDSTNTGELF
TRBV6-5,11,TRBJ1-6,ASSLRRGGALH
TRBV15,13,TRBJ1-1,ATSSGTAMNTEAF
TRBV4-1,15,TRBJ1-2,ASSQDGTGLTNYGYT
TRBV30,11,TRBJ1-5,AWSVASNQPQH
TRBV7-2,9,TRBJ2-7,ASSKYNEQY
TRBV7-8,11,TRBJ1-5,ASSLGRVQPQH
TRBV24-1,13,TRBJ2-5,ATSAPESGEETQY
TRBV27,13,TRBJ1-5,ASRGGRGRAQPQH
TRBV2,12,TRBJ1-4,ASSGGQGNEKLF
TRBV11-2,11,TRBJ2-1,ASSLAGNGEQF
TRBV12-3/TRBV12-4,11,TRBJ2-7,ASSPSGGYEQY
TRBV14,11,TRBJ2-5,ASSHGLAETQY
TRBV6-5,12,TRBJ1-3,ASRPGGAGNTIY
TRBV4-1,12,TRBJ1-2,ASSPGQGPYGYT
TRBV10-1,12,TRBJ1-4,ASSDGRGGEKLF
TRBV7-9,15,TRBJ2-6,ASSLADSSSGANVLT
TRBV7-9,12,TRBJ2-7,ASSAGQRIYEQY
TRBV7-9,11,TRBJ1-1,ASSFSGGDEAF
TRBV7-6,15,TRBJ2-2,ASSLAPQGSATGELF
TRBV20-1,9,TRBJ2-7,SARDGSEQY
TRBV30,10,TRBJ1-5,AWSGEGQPQH
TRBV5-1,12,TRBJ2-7,ASSSQGIAYEQY
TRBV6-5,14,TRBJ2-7,ASSYQPPRTAYEQY
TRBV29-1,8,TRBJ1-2,SIIEGEYT
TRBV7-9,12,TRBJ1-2,ASSPSGTGNGYT
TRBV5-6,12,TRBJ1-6,ASSLWTGESPLH
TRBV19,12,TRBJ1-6,ATIGGTGDSPLH